This T cell receptor beta chain was identified in a study of blood T cell repertoires in COVID-19. Study information: There were acute and convalescent COVID-19 samples, and they came from the United States, Italy and Spain. T cells, B-cell-depleted T cells, or PBMCs provided the cDNA or gDNA that served as material.

The CDR3 loop spans 16 amino acids. Germline V gives CDR1 LNHDA, CDR2 SQIVND (reference sequence). V lost 9 bases, J lost 1 base, and 5 bases stayed unmatched. This clone was picked up one time. Methods used by the authors: The assay estimated nucleated cells by amplifying reference gene primers. TCRdb keeps only in-frame clones here, not all; method: immunoSEQ multiplex PCR. V, J and clone size were drawn from that table, and D and trimming were deduced from the DNA. This sample carries a few hundred thousand clones, approximately 86% of them seen once, and the ten largest clones take less than 2.5%.

The genes are TRBV19 and TRBJ2-6; 11 bases agree with TRBD1. This receptor was obtained from a woman aged 25 to 39 who had recovered from COVID-19. Sequencing input: peripheral blood. The CDR3 nucleotides are TGTGCCAGGAGGGACAGGGGGTTTTCTGGGGCCAACGTCCTGACTTTC. It yields the protein CARRDRGFSGANVLTF. Based on the CDR3 plus reference TRBV19 and TRBJ2-6, the full variable domain is DGGITQSPKYLFRKEGQNVTLSCEQNLNHDAMYWYRQDPGQGLRLIYYSQIVNDFQKGDIAEGYSVSREKKESFPLTVTSAQKNPTAFYLCARRDRGFSGANVLTFGAGSRLTVL.